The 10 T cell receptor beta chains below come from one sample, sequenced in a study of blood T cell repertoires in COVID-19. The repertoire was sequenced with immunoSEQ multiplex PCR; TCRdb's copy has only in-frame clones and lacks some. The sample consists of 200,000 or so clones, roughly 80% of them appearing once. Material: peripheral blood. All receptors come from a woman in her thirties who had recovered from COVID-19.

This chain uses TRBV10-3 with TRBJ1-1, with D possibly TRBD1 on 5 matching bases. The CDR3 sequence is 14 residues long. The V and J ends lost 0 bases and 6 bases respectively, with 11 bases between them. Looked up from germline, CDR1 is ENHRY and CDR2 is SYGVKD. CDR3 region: CAISESARVSEAFF. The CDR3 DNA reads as TGTGCCATCAGTGAGTCGGCCAGGGTTTCTGAAGCTTTCTTT.

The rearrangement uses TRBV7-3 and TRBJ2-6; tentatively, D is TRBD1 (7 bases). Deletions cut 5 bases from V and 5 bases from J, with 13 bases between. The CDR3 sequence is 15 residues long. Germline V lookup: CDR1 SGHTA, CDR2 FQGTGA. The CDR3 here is CASSPGGSRANVLTF. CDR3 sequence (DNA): TGTGCCAGCAGCCCAGGGGGGAGCCGGGCCAACGTCCTGACTTTC.

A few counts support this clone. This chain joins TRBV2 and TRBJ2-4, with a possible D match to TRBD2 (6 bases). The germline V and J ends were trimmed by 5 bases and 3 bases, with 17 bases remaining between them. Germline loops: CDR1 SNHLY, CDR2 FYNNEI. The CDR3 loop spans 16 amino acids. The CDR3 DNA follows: TGTGCCAGCAGTTCCCTGGCGGGGTGGGACAAAAACATTCAGTACTTC. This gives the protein CASSSLAGWDKNIQYF.

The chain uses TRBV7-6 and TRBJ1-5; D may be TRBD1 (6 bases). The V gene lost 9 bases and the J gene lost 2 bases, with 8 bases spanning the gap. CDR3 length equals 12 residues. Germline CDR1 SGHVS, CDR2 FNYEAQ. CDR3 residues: CASTGCNQPQHF. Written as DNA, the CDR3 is TGTGCCAGTACAGGGTGCAATCAGCCCCAGCATTTT.

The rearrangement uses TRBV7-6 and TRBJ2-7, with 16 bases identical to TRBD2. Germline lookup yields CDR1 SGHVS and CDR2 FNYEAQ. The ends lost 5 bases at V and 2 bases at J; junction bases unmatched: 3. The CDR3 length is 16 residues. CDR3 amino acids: CASSMGLAGGTYEQYF. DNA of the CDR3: TGTGCCAGCAGCATGGGACTAGCGGGAGGGACCTACGAGCAGTACTTC.

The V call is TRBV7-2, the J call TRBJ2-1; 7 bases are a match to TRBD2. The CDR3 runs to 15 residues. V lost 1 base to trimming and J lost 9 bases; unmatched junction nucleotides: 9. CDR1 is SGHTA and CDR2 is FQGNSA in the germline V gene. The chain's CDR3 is CASSLGGRAQGEQFF. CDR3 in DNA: TGTGCCAGCAGCTTAGGAGGGAGGGCCCAAGGTGAGCAGTTCTTC.

The CDR3: CASTPRRLAEGTDTQYF. The DNA for the CDR3 is TGTGCCAGCACCCCACGTAGACTAGCGGAGGGCACAGATACGCAGTATTTT. The chain joins TRBV7-2 to TRBJ2-3, with 9 bases that match TRBD2. Germline lookup yields CDR1 SGHTA and CDR2 FQGNSA. V dropped 7 bases and J dropped 1; count of bases not matched to a gene: 12. The CDR3 is 17 residues long.

Written as DNA, the CDR3 is TGTGCCAGCAGTTCCGGACAGGGAAGGGAGCAGTTCTTC. Protein sequence: CASSSGQGREQFF. This rearrangement joins TRBV27 to TRBJ2-1; 8 nucleotides agree with TRBD1. V lost 4 bases to trimming and J lost 10 bases; unmatched junction nucleotides: 6. CDR3 length: 13 residues. Germline CDR1 MNHEY, CDR2 SMNVEV (reference sequence).

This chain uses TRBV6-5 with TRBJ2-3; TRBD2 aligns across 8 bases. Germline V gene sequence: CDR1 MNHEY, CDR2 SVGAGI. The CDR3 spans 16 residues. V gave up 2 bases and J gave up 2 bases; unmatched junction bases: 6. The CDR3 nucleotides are TGTGCCAGCAGTTACAGAGCGGGAGCCAACACAGATACGCAGTATTTT. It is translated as CASSYRAGANTDTQYF.

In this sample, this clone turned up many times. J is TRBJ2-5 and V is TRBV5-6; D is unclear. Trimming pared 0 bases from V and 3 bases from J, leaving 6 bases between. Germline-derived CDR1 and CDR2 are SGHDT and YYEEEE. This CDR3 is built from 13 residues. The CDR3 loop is CASSLVYEETQYF. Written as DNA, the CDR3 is TGTGCCAGCAGCTTGGTGTATGAAGAGACCCAGTACTTC.